A selection of T cell receptor beta chains follows, all from one sample in a study of T cell clonotyping in hematopoietic cell transplantation. This table comes from immunoSEQ multiplex PCR, and its TCRdb copy is limited to in-frame clones, with some not included. The sample shows 15,000 to 20,000 clones, around 80% of them seen only once. The material sequenced was peripheral blood mononuclear cells. The receptors come from a man aged 60 to 75 in good health. Some clones in this sample may be carry-over from other donors' samples. The CDR3 runs from the conserved cysteine through the conserved F or W. The order of the fields is V gene, J gene, CDR3 protein.

TRBV6-6	TRBJ2-7	CASSSFGGIDKQYF
TRBV5-4	TRBJ1-2	CASSLGDYGYTF
TRBV4-2	TRBJ1-1	CASSQDPPGGLNTEAFF
TRBV6-1	TRBJ1-2	CASTKGLSYGYTF
TRBV11-2	TRBJ2-5	CASSPGRLGETQYF
TRBV5-8	TRBJ2-2	CASSLPREGANTGELFF
TRBV7-6	TRBJ2-7	CASSRGGEQYF
TRBV27	TRBJ1-2	CASSHGQGWHGYTF
TRBV30	TRBJ1-5	CAWSVDEQPQHF
TRBV6-4	TRBJ1-6	CASSDGIGGYSPLHF
TRBV7-2	TRBJ1-2	CASSQRRALPRGYTF
TRBV30	NA	CAWRRGSYEQYF
TRBV2	TRBJ2-7	CASSSGQGSYEQYF
TRBV6-5	TRBJ2-7	CASSYHREKSYEQYF
TRBV19	TRBJ1-1	CASSIGVGTEAFF
TRBV30	TRBJ2-7	CAWSVRGEQYF
TRBV7-2	TRBJ1-6	CASSLRWNSPLHF
TRBV5-4	TRBJ1-4	CASSSTGTAEEKLFF
TRBV4-1	NA	CASSLNLARGSSEQYF
TRBV19	TRBJ2-1	CASSPPQEDEQFF
TRBV19	TRBJ1-5	CASRGQGNQPQHF
TRBV4-3	TRBJ2-7	CASSQDWGTGSYEQYF
TRBV6-5	TRBJ2-3	CASRYQGFADTQYF
TRBV7-2	TRBJ2-5	CASTKSGPPRETQYF
TRBV29-1	TRBJ1-2	CSVVHRDNYGYTF
TRBV10-1	TRBJ1-5	CASRHNRDASNQPQHF
TRBV19	TRBJ1-5	CASKPESNQPQHF
TRBV7-9	TRBJ2-7	CASSLASAAYEQYF
TRBV4-1	TRBJ2-3	CASSQGFTQYF
TRBV25-1	TRBJ2-1	CASSEFRANEQFF
TRBV19	TRBJ1-2	CASSTRQGAPGYTF
TRBV28	TRBJ1-1	CASSLLGGTGAFF
TRBV27	TRBJ1-2	CASSLSPIQGANYGYTF
TRBV6-5	TRBJ1-5	CASAKGTGEVQPQHF
TRBV11-1	TRBJ2-3	CASRSIRGLTDTQYF
TRBV20-1	TRBJ1-1	CSVQGRTEAFF
TRBV29-1	TRBJ2-7	CSVVIQSYEQYF
TRBV6-5	TRBJ1-2	CASSLRRTDYGYTF
TRBV5-1	TRBJ1-6	CASSLEAGSGSPLHF
TRBV7-2	TRBJ1-5	CASSPDRGNNQPQHF
TRBV30	TRBJ1-3	CAWSGGGVGNTIYF
TRBV27	TRBJ1-6	CASSLSIVRTNNSPLHF
TRBV5-4	TRBJ1-3	CASSDRGNTIYF